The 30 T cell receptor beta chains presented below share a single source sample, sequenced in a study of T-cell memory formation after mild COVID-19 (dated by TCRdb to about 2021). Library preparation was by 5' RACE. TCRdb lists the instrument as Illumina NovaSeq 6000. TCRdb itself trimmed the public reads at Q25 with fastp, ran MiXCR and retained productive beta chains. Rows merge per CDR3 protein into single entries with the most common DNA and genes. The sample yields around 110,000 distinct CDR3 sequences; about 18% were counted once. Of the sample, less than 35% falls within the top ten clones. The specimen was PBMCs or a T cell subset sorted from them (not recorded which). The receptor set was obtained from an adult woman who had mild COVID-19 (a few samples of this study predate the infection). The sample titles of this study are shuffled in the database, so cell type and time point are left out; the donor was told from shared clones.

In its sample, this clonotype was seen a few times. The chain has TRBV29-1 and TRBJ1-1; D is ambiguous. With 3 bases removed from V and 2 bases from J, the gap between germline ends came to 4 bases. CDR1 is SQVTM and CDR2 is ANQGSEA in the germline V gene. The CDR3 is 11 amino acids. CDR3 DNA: TGCAGCGTTGAGGTTAACACTGAAGCTTTCTTT. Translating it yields CSVEVNTEAFF.

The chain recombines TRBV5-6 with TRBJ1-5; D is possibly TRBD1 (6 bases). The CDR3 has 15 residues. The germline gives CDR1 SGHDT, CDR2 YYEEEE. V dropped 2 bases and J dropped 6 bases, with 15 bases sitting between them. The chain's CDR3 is CASSFAGAWSQPQHF. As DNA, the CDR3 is TGTGCCAGCAGCTTCGCGGGGGCTTGGTCTCAGCCCCAGCATTTT.

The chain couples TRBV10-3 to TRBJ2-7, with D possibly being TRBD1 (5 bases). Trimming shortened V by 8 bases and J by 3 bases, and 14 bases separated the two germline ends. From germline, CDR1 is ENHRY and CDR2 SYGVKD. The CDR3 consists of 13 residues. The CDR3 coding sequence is TGTGCCATCGGGGCAGATAGCCGCTACGAGCAGTACTTC. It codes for CAIGADSRYEQYF.

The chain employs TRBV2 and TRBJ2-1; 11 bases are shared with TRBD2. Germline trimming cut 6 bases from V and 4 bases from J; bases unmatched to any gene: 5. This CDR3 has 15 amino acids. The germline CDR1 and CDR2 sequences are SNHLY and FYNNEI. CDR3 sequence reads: CASRATSGIYNEQFF. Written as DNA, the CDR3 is TGTGCCAGCAGGGCGACTAGCGGGATTTACAATGAGCAGTTCTTC.

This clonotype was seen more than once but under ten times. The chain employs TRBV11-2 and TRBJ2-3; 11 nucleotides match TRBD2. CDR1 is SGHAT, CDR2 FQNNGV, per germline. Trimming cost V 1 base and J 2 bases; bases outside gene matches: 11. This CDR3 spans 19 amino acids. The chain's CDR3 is CASSLGDLGLAGHTDTQYF. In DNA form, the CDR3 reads TGTGCCAGCAGCTTAGGGGACCTCGGACTAGCGGGCCACACAGATACGCAGTATTTT.

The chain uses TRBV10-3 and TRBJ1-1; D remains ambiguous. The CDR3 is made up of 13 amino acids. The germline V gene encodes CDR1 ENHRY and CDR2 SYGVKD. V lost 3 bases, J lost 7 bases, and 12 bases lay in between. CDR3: CAISEPGVREAFF. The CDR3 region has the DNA TGTGCCATCAGTGAACCGGGTGTACGTGAAGCTTTCTTT.

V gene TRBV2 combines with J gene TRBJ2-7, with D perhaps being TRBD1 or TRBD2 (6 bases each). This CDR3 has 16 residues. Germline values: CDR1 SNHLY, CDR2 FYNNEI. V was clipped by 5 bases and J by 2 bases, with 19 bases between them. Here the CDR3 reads CASSTHGGPFTYEQYF. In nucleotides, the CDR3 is TGTGCCAGCAGTACTCATGGGGGGCCCTTCACCTACGAGCAGTACTTC. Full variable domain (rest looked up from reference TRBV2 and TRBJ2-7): EPEVTQTPSHQVTQMGQEVILRCVPISNHLYFYWYRQILGQKVEFLVSFYNNEISEKSEIFDDQFSVERPDGSNFTLKIRSTKLEDSAMYFCASSTHGGPFTYEQYFGPGTRLTVT.

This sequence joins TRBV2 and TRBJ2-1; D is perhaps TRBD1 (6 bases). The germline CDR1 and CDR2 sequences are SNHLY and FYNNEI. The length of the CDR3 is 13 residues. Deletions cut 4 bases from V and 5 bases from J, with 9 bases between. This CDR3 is CASSGTANNEQFF. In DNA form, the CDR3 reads TGTGCCAGCAGTGGGACAGCAAACAATGAGCAGTTCTTC.

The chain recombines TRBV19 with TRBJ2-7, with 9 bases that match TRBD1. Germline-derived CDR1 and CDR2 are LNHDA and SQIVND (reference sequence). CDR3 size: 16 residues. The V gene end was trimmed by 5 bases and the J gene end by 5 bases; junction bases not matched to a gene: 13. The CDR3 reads CASSPGTGGVLDEQYF. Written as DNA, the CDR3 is TGTGCCAGTAGTCCGGGAACAGGGGGCGTTTTGGACGAGCAGTACTTC.

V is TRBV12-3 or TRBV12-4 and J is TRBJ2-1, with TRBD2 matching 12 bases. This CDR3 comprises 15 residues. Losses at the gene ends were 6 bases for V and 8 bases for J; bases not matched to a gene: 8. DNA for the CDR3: TGTGCCAGCAGCCACCTAGCGGGAGGGGAGGATGAGCAGTTCTTC. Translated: CASSHLAGGEDEQFF.

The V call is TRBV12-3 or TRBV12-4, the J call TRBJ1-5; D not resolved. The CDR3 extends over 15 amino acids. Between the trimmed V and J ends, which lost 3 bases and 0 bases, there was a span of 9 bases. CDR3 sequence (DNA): TGTGCCAGCAGTTTGGCGGCGTATAGCAATCAGCCCCAGCATTTT. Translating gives CASSLAAYSNQPQHF.

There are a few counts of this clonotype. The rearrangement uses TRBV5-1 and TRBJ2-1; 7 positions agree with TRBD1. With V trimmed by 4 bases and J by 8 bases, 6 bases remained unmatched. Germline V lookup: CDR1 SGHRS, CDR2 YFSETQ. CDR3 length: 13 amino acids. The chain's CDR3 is CASSVRDSHEQFF. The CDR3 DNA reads TGCGCCAGCAGCGTCCGGGACAGTCATGAGCAGTTCTTC.

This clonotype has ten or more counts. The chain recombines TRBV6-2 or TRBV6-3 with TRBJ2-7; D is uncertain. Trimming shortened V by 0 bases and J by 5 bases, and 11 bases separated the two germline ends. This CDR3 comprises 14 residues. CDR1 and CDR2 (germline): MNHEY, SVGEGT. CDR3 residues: CASSYSKSPHEQYF. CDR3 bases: TGTGCCAGCAGTTACTCGAAATCCCCTCACGAGCAGTACTTC.

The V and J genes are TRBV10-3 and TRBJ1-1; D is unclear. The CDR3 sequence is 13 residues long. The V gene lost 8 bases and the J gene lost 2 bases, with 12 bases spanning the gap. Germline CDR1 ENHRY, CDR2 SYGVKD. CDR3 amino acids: CAIQYSLNTEAFF. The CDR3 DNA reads TGTGCCATCCAGTACAGTCTCAACACTGAAGCTTTCTTT.

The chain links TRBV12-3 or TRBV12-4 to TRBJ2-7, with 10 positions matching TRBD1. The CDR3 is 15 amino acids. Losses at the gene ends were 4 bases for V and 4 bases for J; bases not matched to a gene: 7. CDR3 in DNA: TGTGCCAGCAGTTCCCTCGGACAGGGGGAATACGAGCAGTACTTC. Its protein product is CASSSLGQGEYEQYF.

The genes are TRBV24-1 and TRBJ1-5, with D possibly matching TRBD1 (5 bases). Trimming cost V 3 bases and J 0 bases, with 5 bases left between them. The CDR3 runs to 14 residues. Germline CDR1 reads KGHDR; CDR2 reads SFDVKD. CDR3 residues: CATSDDSSNQPQHF. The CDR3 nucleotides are TGTGCCACCAGTGATGACAGTAGCAATCAGCCCCAGCATTTT.

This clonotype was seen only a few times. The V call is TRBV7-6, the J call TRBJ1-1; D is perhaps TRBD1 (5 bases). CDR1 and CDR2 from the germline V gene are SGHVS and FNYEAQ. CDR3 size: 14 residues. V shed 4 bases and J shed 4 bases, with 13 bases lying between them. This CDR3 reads CASSSAGAGTEAFF. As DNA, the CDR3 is TGTGCCAGCAGCTCCGCCGGGGCGGGCACTGAAGCTTTCTTT.

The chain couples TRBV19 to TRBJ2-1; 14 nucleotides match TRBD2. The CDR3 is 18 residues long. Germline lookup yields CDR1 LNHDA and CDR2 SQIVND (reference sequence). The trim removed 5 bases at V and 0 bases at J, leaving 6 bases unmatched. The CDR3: CASSAGTSGGSSYNEQFF. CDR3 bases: TGTGCCAGTAGTGCCGGGACTAGCGGGGGAAGCTCCTACAATGAGCAGTTCTTC.

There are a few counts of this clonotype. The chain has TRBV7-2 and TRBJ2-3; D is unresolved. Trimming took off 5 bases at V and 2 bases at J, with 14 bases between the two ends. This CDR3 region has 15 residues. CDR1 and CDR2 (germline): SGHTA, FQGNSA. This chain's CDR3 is CASSLHELSTDTQYF. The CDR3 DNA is TGTGCCAGCAGCCTCCATGAACTGTCCACAGATACGCAGTATTTT.

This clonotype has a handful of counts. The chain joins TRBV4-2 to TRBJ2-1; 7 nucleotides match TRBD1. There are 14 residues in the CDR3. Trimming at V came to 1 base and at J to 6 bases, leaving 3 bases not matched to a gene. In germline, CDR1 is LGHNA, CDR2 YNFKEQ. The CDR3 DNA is TGTGCCAGCAGCCAAGTATCAGGGGGCAATGAGCAGTTCTTC. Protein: CASSQVSGGNEQFF.

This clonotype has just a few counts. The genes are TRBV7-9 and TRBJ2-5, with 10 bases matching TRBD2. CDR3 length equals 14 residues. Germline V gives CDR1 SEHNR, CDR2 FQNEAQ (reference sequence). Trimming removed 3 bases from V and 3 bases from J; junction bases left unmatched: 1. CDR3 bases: TGTGCCAGCAGCTTTACTAGCGGGAAAGAGACCCAGTACTTC. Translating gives CASSFTSGKETQYF.

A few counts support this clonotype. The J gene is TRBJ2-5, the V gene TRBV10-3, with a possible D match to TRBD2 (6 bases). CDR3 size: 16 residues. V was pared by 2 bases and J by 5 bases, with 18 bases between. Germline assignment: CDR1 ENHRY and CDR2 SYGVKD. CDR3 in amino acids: CAISEPWTRSGETQYF. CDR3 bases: TGTGCCATCAGTGAGCCGTGGACTCGGAGCGGGGAGACCCAGTACTTC.

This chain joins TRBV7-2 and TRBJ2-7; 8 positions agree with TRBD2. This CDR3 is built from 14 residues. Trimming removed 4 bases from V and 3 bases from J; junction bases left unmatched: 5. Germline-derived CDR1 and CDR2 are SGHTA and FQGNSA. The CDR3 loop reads CASSSIAGYYEQYF. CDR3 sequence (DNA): TGTGCCAGCAGCTCCATAGCGGGATACTACGAGCAGTACTTC.

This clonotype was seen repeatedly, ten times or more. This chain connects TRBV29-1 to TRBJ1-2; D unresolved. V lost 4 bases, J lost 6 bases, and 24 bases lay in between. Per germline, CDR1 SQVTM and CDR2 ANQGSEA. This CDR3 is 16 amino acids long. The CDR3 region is CSVGASGRSAPHGYTF. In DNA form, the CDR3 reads TGCAGCGTTGGAGCTTCAGGACGATCCGCTCCGCATGGCTACACCTTC.

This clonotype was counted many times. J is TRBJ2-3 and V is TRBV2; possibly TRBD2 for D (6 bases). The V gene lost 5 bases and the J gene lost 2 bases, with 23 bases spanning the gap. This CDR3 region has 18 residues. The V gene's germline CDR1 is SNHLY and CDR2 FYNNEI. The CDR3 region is CASSPGGPVGTDTDTQYF. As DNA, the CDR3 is TGTGCCAGCAGTCCCGGAGGGCCAGTGGGCACCGACACAGATACGCAGTATTTT.

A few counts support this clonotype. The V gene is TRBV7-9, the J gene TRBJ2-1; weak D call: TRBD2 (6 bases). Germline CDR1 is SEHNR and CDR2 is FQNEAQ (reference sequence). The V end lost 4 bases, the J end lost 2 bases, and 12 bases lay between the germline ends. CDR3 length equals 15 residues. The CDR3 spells CASSWSSGTYNEQFF. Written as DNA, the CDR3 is TGTGCCAGCAGCTGGAGTAGCGGCACCTACAATGAGCAGTTCTTC.

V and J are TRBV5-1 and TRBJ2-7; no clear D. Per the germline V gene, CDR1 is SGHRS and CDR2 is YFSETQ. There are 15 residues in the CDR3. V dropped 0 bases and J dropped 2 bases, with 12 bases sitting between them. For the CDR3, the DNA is TGCGCCAGCAGCTTGGAAATAGCACAGACCTACGAGCAGTACTTC. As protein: CASSLEIAQTYEQYF.

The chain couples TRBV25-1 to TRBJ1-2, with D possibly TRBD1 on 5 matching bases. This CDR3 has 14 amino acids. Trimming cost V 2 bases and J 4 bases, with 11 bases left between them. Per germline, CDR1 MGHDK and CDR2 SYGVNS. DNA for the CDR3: TGTGCCAGCAGTGAACGCCAGGGCGTCTATGGCTACACCTTC. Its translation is CASSERQGVYGYTF.

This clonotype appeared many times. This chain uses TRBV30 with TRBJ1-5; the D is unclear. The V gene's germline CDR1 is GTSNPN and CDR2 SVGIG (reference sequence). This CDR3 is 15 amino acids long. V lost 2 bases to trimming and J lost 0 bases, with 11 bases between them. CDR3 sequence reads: CAWSPGVNSNQPQHF. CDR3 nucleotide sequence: TGTGCCTGGAGTCCGGGAGTAAATAGCAATCAGCCCCAGCATTTT.

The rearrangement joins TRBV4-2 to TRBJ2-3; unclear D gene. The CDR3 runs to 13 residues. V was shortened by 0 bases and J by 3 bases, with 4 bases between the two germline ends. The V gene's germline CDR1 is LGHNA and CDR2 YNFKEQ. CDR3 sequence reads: CASSQDLTDTQYF. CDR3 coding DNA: TGTGCCAGCAGCCAAGATCTAACAGATACGCAGTATTTT.